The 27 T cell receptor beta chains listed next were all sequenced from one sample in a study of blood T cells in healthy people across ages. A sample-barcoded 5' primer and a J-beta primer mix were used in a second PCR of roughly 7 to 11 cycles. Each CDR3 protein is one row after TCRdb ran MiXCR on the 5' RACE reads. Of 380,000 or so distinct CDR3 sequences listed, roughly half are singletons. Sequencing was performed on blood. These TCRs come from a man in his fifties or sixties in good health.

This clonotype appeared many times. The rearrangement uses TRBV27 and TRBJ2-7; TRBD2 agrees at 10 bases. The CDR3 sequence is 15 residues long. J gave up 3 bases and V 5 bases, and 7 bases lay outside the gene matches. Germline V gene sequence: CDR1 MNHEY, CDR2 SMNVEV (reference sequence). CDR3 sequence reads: CASSTGLADVYEQYF. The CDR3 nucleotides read TGTGCCAGCAGTACCGGACTAGCGGACGTCTACGAGCAGTACTTC.

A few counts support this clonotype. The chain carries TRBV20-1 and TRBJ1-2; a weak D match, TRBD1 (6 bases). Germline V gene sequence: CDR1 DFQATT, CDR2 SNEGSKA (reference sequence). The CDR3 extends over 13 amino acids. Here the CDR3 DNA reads TGCAGCCCAAGGACAGCGGGCCCCTATGGCTACACCTTC. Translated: CSPRTAGPYGYTF.

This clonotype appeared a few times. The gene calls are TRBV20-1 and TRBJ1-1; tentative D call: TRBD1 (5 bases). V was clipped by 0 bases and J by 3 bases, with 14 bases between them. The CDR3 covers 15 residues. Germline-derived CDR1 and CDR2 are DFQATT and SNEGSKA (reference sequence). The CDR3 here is CSAREAGGTHTEAFF. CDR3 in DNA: TGCAGTGCTAGAGAGGCCGGAGGGACTCACACTGAAGCTTTCTTT.

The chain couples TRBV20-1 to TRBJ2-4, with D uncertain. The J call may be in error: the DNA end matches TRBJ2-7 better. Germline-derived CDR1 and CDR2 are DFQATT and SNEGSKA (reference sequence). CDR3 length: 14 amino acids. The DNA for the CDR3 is TGCAGTGCTCCCGGCAGGCGACACTCCTACGAGCAGTACTTC. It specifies CSAPGRRHSYEQYF.

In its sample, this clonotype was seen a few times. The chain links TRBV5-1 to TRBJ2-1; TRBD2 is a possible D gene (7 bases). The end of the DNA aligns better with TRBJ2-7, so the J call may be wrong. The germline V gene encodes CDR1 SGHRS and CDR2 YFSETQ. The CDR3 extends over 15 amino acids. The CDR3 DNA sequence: TGCGCCAGCAGCCCCGGGGGGCTCTCCTACAATGAGCAGTACTTC. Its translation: CASSPGGLSYNEQYF.

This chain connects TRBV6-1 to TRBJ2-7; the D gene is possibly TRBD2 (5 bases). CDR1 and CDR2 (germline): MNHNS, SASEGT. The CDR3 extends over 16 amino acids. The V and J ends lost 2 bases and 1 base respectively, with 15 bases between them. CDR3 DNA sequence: TGTGCCAGCAGTGAAAAAGCAGGCGGGCTTTCCTACGAGCAGTACTTC. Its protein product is CASSEKAGGLSYEQYF.

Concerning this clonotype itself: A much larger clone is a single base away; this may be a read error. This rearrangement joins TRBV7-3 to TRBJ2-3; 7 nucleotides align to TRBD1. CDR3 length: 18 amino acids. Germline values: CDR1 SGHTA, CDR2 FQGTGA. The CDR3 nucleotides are TGTGCCAGCAGCCTCTTCGCCGGGACAGCACGAAGCACAGAGACGCAGTATTTT. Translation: CASSLFAGTARSTETQYF.

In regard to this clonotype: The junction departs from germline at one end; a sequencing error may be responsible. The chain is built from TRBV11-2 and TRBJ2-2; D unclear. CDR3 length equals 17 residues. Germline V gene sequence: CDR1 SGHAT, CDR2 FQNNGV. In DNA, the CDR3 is TGTACCAGCAGCACTAATGTGGGCAGACGAAACACCGGGGAGCTGTTTTTT. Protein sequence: CTSSTNVGRRNTGELFF. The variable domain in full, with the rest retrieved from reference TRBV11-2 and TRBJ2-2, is EAGVAQSPRYKIIEKRQSVAFWCNPISGHATLYWYQQILGQGPKLLIQFQNNGVVDDSQLPKDRFSAERLKGVDSTLKIQPAKLEDSAVYLCTSSTNVGRRNTGELFFGEGSRLTVL.

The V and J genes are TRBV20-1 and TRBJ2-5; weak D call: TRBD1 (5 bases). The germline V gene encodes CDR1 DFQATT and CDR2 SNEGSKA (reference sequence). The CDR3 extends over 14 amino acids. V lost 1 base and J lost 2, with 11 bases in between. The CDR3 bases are TGCAGTGCTAGAGTGGTTAGACAGCAAGAGACCCAGTACTTC. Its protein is CSARVVRQQETQYF.

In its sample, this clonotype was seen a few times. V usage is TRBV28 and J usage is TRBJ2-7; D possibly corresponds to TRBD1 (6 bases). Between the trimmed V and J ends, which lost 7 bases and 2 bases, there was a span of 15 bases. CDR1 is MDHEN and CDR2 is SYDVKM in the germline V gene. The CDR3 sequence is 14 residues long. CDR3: CASTPTGGPYEQYF. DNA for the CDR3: TGTGCCAGCACCCCGACAGGTGGGCCCTACGAGCAGTACTTC.

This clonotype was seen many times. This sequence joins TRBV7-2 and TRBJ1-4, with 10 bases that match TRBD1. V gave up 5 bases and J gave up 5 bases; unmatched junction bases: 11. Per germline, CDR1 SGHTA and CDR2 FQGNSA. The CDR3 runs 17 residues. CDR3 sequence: CASSPQPPGQGNEKLFF. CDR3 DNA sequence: TGTGCCAGCAGCCCACAACCGCCGGGACAGGGGAATGAAAAACTGTTTTTT.

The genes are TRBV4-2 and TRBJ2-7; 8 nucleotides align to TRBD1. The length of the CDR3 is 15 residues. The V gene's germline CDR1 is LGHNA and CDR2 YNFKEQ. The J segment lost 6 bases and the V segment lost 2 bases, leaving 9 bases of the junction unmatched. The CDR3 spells CASSQPGTGQVEQYF. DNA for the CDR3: TGTGCCAGCAGCCAACCCGGGACAGGCCAAGTCGAGCAGTACTTC.

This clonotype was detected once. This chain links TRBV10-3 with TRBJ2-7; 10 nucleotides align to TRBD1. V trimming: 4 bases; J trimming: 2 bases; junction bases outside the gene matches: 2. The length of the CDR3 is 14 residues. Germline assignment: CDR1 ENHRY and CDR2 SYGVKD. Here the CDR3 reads CAISGQGAAYEQYF. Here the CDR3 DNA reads TGTGCCATCAGTGGACAGGGGGCCGCCTACGAGCAGTACTTC.

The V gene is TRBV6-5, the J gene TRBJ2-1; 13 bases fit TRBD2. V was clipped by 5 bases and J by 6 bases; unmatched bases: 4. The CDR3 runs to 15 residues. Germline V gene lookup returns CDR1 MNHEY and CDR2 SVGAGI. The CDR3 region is CASSPGLAGFNEQFF. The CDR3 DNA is TGTGCCAGCAGTCCGGGACTAGCGGGGTTCAATGAGCAGTTCTTC.

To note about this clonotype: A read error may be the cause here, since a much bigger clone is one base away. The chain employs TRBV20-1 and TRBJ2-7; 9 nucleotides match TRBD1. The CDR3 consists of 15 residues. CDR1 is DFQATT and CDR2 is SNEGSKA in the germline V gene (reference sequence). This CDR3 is CGARAPGQGTYEQYF. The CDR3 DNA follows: TGCGGTGCTAGAGCTCCGGGACAGGGCACCTACGAGCAGTACTTC.

CDR3 sequence (DNA): TGTGCCATCAGTGAGCTTACGGGAGGGGTCCCGTATTTT. Protein sequence: CAISELTGGVPYF. The chain combines TRBV10-3 with TRBJ2-3, with 8 nucleotides matching TRBD2. The CDR3 covers 13 residues. V lost 2 bases to trimming and J lost 14 bases; unmatched junction nucleotides: 9. CDR1 and CDR2 (germline): ENHRY, SYGVKD.

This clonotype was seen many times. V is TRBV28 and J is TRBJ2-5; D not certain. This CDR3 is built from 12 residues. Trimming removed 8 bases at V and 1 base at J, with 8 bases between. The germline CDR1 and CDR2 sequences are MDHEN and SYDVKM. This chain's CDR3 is CASRRGQETQYF. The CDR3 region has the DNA TGTGCCAGCCGTCGAGGCCAAGAGACCCAGTACTTC.

The CDR3 protein is CASSFTSYEQYF. CDR3 DNA sequence: TGTGCCAGCAGTTTTACCAGTTACGAGCAGTACTTC. The chain has TRBV12-3 or TRBV12-4 and TRBJ2-7; D uncertain. This CDR3 spans 12 amino acids. V lost 3 bases and J 4 bases, leaving 7 bases between the germline ends.

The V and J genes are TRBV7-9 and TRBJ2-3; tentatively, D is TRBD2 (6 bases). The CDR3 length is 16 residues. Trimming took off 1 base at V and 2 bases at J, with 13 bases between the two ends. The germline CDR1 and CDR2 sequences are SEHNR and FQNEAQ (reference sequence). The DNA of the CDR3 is TGTGCCAGCAGCTTAGGTGGAGGGGCCACCACAGATACGCAGTATTTT. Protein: CASSLGGGATTDTQYF.

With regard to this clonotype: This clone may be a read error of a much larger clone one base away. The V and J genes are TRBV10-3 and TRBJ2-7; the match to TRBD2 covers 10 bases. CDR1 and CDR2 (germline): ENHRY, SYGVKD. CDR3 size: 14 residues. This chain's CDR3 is CTIREREGRYEQYF. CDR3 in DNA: TGTACCATCAGGGAGCGGGAGGGCCGCTACGAGCAGTACTTC.

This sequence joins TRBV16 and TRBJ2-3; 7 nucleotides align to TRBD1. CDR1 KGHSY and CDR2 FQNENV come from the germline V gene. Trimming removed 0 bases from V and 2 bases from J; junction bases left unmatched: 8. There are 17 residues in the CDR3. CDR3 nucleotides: TGTGCCAGCAGCCAATCGAGGGCAGGGGGTCACACAGATACGCAGTATTTT. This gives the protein CASSQSRAGGHTDTQYF.

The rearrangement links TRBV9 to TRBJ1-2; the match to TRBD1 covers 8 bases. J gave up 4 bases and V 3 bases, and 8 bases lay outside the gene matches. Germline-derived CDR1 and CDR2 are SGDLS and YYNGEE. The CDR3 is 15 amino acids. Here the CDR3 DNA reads TGTGCCAGCAGCGCGGGACAGGATATTGCCTATGGCTACACCTTC. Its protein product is CASSAGQDIAYGYTF. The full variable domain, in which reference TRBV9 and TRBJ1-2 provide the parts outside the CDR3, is DSGVTQTPKHLITATGQRVTLRCSPRSGDLSVYWYQQSLDQGLQFLIQYYNGEERAKGNILERFSAQQFPDLHSELNLSSLELGDSALYFCASSAGQDIAYGYTFGSGTRLTVV.

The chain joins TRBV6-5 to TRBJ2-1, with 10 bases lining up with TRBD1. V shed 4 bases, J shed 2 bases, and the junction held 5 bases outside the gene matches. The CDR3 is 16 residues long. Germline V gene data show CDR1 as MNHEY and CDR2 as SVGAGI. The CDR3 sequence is CASSSFGQGAYNEQFF. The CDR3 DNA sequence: TGTGCCAGCAGTTCTTTCGGACAGGGGGCCTACAATGAGCAGTTCTTC.

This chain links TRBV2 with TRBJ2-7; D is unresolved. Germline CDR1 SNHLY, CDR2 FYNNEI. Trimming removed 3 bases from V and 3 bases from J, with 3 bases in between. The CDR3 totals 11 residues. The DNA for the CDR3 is TGTGCCAGCAGTGAGGTCTACGAGCAGTACTTC. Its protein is CASSEVYEQYF.

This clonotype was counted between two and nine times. CDR3 loop: CASSFVQDLAKNIQYF. DNA for the CDR3: TGTGCCAGCAGTTTCGTGCAAGATCTAGCCAAAAACATTCAGTACTTC. This rearrangement joins TRBV28 to TRBJ2-4; no clear D gene. The CDR3 is 16 amino acids. V was pared by 3 bases and J by 0 bases, with 12 bases between. CDR1 is MDHEN and CDR2 is SYDVKM in the germline V gene.

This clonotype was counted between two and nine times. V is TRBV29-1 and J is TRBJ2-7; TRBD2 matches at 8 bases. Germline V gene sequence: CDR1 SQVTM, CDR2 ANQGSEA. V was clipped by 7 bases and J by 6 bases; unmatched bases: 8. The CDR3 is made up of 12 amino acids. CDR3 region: CSAGGAGSEQYF. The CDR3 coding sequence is TGCAGCGCCGGGGGGGCAGGGTCCGAGCAGTACTTC.

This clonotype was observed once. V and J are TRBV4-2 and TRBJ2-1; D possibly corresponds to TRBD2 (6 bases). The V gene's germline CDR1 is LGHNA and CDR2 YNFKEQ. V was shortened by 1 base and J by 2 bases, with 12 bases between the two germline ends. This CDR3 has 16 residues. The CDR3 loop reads CASSQGRGATYNEQFF. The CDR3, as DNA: TGTGCCAGCAGCCAAGGACGCGGGGCAACCTACAATGAGCAGTTCTTC.